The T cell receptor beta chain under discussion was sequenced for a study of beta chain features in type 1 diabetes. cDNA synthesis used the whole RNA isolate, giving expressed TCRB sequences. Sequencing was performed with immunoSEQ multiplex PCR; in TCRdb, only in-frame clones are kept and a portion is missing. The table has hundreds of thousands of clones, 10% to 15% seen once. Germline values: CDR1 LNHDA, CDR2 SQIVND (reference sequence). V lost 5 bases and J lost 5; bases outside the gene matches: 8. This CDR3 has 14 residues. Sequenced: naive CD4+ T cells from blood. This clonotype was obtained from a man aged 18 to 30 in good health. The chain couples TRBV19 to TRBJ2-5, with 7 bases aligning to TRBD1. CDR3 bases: TGTGCCAGTAGTGTACAACAGGGGCGGGAGACCCAGTACTTC. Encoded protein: CASSVQQGRETQYF.